This T cell receptor (beta chain) was documented in a study of tumor-infiltrating lymphocytes in primary liver carcinoma. RNA and DNA were co-extracted from roughly 20-30 mg of unsorted bulk tissue. The patients had histopathologically diagnosed primary liver carcinoma, and their disease was treated by surgical resection. Each of the tumor samples contained in excess of 75% viable tumor cells. From 500 ng of total RNA, TCR beta-specific cDNA was reverse-transcribed using a constant-region primer. ARM-PCR, slightly modified, supplied the TCR beta libraries through three nested multiplex PCR rounds. TRBV1-TRBV30 forward primers paired with a C-beta reverse primer drove the first two PCR rounds, approximately 11 cycles each. TCRdb re-called the multiplex PCR reads with MiXCR, one entry per CDR3 protein. The sample carries 40,000 to 50,000 distinct CDR3 sequences, roughly 77% recorded once. CDR1 and CDR2 (germline): SGHAT, FQDESV (reference sequence). CDR3 length: 15 amino acids.

About this clonotype itself: Its antigen is not identified. Germline is not matched at one junction end, which may reflect a read error.

Regarding the study as a whole: A significantly higher top-250-clone fraction was recorded for tumors than for blood (p = 0.039).

The sequence was obtained from a man in his forties or fifties with primary liver carcinoma and hepatitis B virus infection. The sample comprised liver tumor tissue from sampling region 3. As for subset: tumor region T3, left-lateral pole. The gene calls are TRBV11-1 and TRBJ2-7; unclear D gene. The CDR3 sequence: CASCLDGQFSYEQYF. The DNA of the CDR3 is TGTGCCAGCTGCTTAGACGGGCAGTTCTCCTACGAGCAGTACTTC.